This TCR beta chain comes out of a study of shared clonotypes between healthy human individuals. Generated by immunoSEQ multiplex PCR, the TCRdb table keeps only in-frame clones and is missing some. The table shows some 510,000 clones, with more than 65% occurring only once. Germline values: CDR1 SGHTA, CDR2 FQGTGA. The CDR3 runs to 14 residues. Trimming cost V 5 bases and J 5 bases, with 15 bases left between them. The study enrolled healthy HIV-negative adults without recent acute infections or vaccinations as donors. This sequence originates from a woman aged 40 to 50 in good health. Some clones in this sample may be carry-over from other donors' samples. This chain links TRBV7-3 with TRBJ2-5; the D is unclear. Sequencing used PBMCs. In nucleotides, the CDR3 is TGTGCCAGCAGCCCTGGTGGCCCCAGGGAGACCCAGTACTTC. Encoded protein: CASSPGGPRETQYF.